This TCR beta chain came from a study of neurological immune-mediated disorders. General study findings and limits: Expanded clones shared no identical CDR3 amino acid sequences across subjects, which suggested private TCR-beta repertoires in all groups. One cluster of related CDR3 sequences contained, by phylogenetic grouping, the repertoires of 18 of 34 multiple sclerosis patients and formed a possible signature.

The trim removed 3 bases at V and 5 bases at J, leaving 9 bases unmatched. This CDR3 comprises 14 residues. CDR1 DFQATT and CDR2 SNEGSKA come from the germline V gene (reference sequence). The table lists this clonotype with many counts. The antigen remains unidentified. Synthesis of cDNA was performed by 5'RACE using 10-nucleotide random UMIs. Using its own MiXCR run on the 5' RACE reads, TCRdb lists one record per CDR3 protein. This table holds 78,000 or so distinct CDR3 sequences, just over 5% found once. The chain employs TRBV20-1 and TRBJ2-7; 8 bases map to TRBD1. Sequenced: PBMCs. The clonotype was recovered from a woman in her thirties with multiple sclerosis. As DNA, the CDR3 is TGCAGTGCTAGGATGGGACAGGAACTCGACGAGCAGTACTTC. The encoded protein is CSARMGQELDEQYF.